One sample yielded the 7 T cell receptor beta chains listed below, sequenced in a study of T cell repertoires in cytomegalovirus infection (dated by TCRdb to the late 2010s). Instrument used: Illumina HiSeq 1500. TCRdb reprocessing: public reads trimmed at Q25 with fastp, clones called with MiXCR, in-frame beta chains kept. Every CDR3 protein is listed once, alongside the most common genes and DNA of its rows. Across this sample there are about 110,000 distinct CDR3 sequences, with 30% seen only once. 40% to 45% of the sample comes from the top ten. These receptors' antigens are unknown. The treatment or condition label of this sample denotes: in vitro stimulation with specific CMV peptide epitopes to enrich CMV-specific T cells. The material was CD8+ T cells from cultured PBMCs, obtained from culture after CMV antigen stimulation. The receptor source for this set is a human donor in good health (CMV status not recorded). Some clones in this sample may be carry-over from other donors' samples.

The chain has TRBV12-3 or TRBV12-4 and TRBJ2-7, with 8 bases identical to TRBD2. With 4 bases clipped from V and 1 base from J, the junction kept 3 bases outside the gene matches. The CDR3 is made up of 14 amino acids. The CDR3 sequence is CASSSVAGSYEQYF. The CDR3 DNA reads TGTGCCAGCAGTTCCGTAGCGGGGTCCTACGAGCAGTACTTC.

V usage is TRBV6-1 and J usage is TRBJ1-1, with D possibly matching TRBD1 (6 bases). CDR3 length equals 14 residues. The germline CDR1 and CDR2 sequences are MNHNS and SASEGT. Deletions cut 1 base from V and 4 bases from J, with 10 bases between. The CDR3 DNA reads TGTGCCAGCAGTGAAGGAGGAGGGGGCACTGAAGCTTTCTTT. It encodes CASSEGGGGTEAFF.

A few counts support this clonotype. The chain has TRBV23-1 and TRBJ2-2; tentative D call: TRBD1 (7 bases). TRBV23-1 is known as an ORF, though its function is uncertain. V lost 0 bases and J 1 base, leaving 24 bases between the germline ends. The CDR3 is 21 amino acids. The CDR3 spells CASSQSRVAEDRMKNTGELFF. The DNA of the CDR3 is TGCGCCAGCAGTCAATCGAGGGTAGCGGAGGACAGGATGAAGAACACCGGGGAGCTGTTTTTT.

This chain links TRBV6-5 with TRBJ2-3; TRBD1 might be the D (5 bases). The CDR3 totals 15 residues. Germline values: CDR1 MNHEY, CDR2 SVGAGI. Trimming removed 2 bases at V and 4 bases at J, with 13 bases between. CDR3 in amino acids: CASSYLQGPPDTQYF. Written as DNA, the CDR3 is TGTGCCAGCAGTTACCTGCAGGGCCCCCCAGATACGCAGTATTTT.

At least ten counts were recorded for this clonotype. The chain is built from TRBV12-3 or TRBV12-4 and TRBJ2-7, with D possibly TRBD2 on 5 matching bases. The CDR3 contains 12 residues. Trimming removed 6 bases at V and 5 bases at J, with 11 bases between. The CDR3 DNA is TGTGCCAGCAGCCCCGCGGGTGACGAGCAGTACTTC. Protein product: CASSPAGDEQYF.

CDR3 bases: TGTGCCAGCAGCTTCCCAGACAGATCCTACGAGCAGTACTTC. This gives the protein CASSFPDRSYEQYF. The rearrangement joins TRBV7-6 to TRBJ2-7, with D possibly being TRBD1 (5 bases). Trimming stripped 3 bases from V and 1 base from J, with 10 bases between. Looked up from germline, CDR1 is SGHVS and CDR2 is FNYEAQ. The CDR3 spans 14 residues.

This clonotype was counted at least ten times. The genes are TRBV12-3 or TRBV12-4 and TRBJ2-3, with 9 nucleotides matching TRBD2. V lost 3 bases and J lost 1; bases outside the gene matches: 11. There are 18 residues in the CDR3. The CDR3 DNA follows: TGTGCCAGCAGTTTGATTGCGGGGGGGCCCCTCGGCACAGATACGCAGTATTTT. Translated, it gives CASSLIAGGPLGTDTQYF.